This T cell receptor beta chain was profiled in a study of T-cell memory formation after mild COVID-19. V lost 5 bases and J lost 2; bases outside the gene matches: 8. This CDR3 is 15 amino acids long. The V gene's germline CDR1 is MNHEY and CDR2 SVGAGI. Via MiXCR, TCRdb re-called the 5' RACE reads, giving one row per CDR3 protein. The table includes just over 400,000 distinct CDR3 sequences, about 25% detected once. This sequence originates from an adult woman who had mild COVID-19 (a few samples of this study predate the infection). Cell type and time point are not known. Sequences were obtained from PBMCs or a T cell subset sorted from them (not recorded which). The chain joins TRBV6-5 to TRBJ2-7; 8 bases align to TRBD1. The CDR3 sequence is CASSPPGGRTYEQYF. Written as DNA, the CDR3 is TGTGCCAGCAGTCCTCCAGGGGGCCGGACCTACGAGCAGTACTTC.